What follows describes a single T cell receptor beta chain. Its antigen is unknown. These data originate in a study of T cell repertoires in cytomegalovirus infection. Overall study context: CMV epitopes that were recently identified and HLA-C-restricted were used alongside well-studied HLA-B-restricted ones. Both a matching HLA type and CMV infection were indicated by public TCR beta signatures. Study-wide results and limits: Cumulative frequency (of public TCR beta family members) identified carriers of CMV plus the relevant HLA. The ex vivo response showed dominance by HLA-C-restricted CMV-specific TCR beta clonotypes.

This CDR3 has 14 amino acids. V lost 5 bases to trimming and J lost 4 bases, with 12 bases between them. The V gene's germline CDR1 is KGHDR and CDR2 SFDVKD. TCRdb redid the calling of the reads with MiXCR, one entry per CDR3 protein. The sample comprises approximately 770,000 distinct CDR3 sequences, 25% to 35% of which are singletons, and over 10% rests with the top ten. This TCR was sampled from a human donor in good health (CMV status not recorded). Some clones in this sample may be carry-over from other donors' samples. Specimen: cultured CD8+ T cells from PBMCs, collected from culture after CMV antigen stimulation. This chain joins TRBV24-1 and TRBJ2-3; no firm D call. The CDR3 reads CATSVGPWADTQYF. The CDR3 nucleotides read TGTGCCACCAGTGTTGGTCCCTGGGCAGATACGCAGTATTTT.